Below, 21 T cell receptor beta chains from the same sample are listed, as sequenced in a study of OX40 agonist ivuxolimab in advanced cancers. Here immunoSEQ multiplex PCR was the method, and the copy in TCRdb shows in-frame clones only, minus some. The sample holds just under 95,000 clones, roughly 91% seen once. The sequences come from CD4+ or CD8+ T cells sorted from blood, collected in a trial of the OX40 agonist ivuxolimab. Receptors were obtained from an adult with an advanced solid tumor such as melanoma, head and neck, liver or kidney cancer.

The CDR3 coding sequence is TGTGCCAGTAGTATGCCCCAGGGTGCCTACTATGGCTACACCTTC. This encodes CASSMPQGAYYGYTF. V is TRBV19 and J is TRBJ1-2, with D possibly matching TRBD1 (5 bases). Deletions cut 3 bases from V and 3 bases from J, with 14 bases between. Germline loops: CDR1 LNHDA, CDR2 SQIVND (reference sequence). The CDR3 totals 15 residues. The full variable domain, with the rest looked up from reference TRBV19 and TRBJ1-2, is DGGITQSPKYLFRKEGQNVTLSCEQNLNHDAMYWYRQDPGQGLRLIYYSQIVNDFQKGDIAEGYSVSREKKESFPLTVTSAQKNPTAFYLCASSMPQGAYYGYTFGSGTRLTVV.

The V gene is TRBV5-4, the J gene TRBJ2-7; TRBD1 matches 10 bases. The CDR3 sequence is 14 residues long. Losses at the gene ends were 2 bases for V and 7 bases for J; bases not matched to a gene: 6. Germline CDR1 reads SGHNT; CDR2 reads YYREEE (reference sequence). The CDR3 sequence: CASSLGQGVEEQYF. The CDR3, as DNA: TGTGCCAGCAGCTTAGGACAGGGGGTTGAAGAGCAGTACTTC.

The gene calls are TRBV7-9 and TRBJ2-2; D may be TRBD1 (5 bases). The CDR3 totals 13 residues. V lost 3 bases and J lost 6, with 8 bases in between. From germline, CDR1 is SEHNR and CDR2 FQNEAQ (reference sequence). The chain's CDR3 is CASSFRRAGELFF. In DNA, the CDR3 is TGTGCCAGCAGCTTCCGCAGGGCCGGGGAGCTGTTTTTT.

As for this clone: Relative to the germline gene, one junction end is altered; a read error may explain this. V and J are TRBV11-2 and TRBJ1-4; a weak D match, TRBD1 (5 bases). Germline assignment: CDR1 SGHAT and CDR2 FQNNGV. The CDR3 is 13 residues long. Here the CDR3 reads CASSPLWGRGQVF. Written as DNA, the CDR3 is TGTGCCAGCAGCCCACTGTGGGGGAGAGGACAAGTTTTT.

This rearrangement joins TRBV18 to TRBJ2-1, with 10 bases that match TRBD2. The length of the CDR3 is 14 residues. Germline CDR1 reads KGHSH; CDR2 reads LQKENI. The V and J ends lost 3 bases and 4 bases, in that order; junction bases with no gene match: 0. CDR3 region: CASSPSGGYNEQFF. The CDR3 coding sequence is TGTGCCAGCTCACCTAGCGGGGGGTACAATGAGCAGTTCTTC.

This chain links TRBV12-5 with TRBJ2-5, with 11 bases fitting TRBD1. The closer fit of TRBJ2-7 to the DNA end suggests the J call may be wrong. CDR3 length equals 14 residues. Germline CDR1 LGHNT, CDR2 FRNRAP. CDR3 sequence: CASAPSGTGGEQYF. The CDR3 region has the DNA TGTGCTAGTGCCCCCTCCGGGACAGGGGGCGAGCAGTACTTC.

This sequence joins TRBV18 and TRBJ1-4; D is possibly TRBD1 (5 bases). Germline V lookup: CDR1 KGHSH, CDR2 LQKENI. Trimming stripped 2 bases from V and 1 base from J, with 8 bases between. This CDR3 is 15 amino acids long. For the CDR3, the DNA is TGTGCCAGCTCACCATTTCAGGGAACTAATGAAAAACTGTTTTTT. This sequence encodes CASSPFQGTNEKLFF.

This clone was counted a few times. V is TRBV19 and J is TRBJ1-1; D not certain. CDR1 is LNHDA, CDR2 SQIVND, per germline (reference sequence). V shed 7 bases and J shed 0 bases, with 15 bases lying between them. This CDR3 spans 15 amino acids. CDR3 protein: CASTPRRAMNTEAFF. The CDR3 nucleotides are TGTGCCAGTACCCCTCGGAGGGCTATGAACACTGAAGCTTTCTTT.

This chain connects TRBV30 to TRBJ2-3, with a weak D call TRBD2 (5 bases). The V end was cut by 4 bases, the J end by 6 bases, with 11 bases between. The V gene's germline CDR1 is GTSNPN and CDR2 SVGIG (reference sequence). The CDR3 contains 12 residues. The CDR3 bases are TGTGCCTGGATGATAAGGAGGGATACGCAGTATTTT. Translating it yields CAWMIRRDTQYF. The full variable domain, in which reference TRBV30 and TRBJ2-3 provide the parts outside the CDR3, is SQTIHQWPATLVQPVGSPLSLECTVEGTSNPNLYWYRQAAGRGLQLLFYSVGIGQISSEVPQNLSASRPQDRQFILSSKKLLLSDSGFYLCAWMIRRDTQYFGPGTRLTVL.

The rearrangement joins TRBV9 to TRBJ2-5, with D perhaps matching TRBD2 (6 bases). CDR1 and CDR2 from the germline V gene are SGDLS and YYNGEE. The CDR3 loop spans 14 amino acids. The ends were cut back, 3 bases at V and 5 bases at J, with 14 bases in the middle. In DNA form, the CDR3 reads TGTGCCAGCAGCGCCCGCTGGGGGGAGGAGACCCAGTACTTC. Its translation is CASSARWGEETQYF.

V gene TRBV11-1 combines with J gene TRBJ2-2; a weak D match, TRBD2 (5 bases). Germline V CDR1 and CDR2: SGHAT, FQDESV (reference sequence). Trimming removed 5 bases at V and 3 bases at J, with 13 bases between. The CDR3 runs 15 residues. DNA for the CDR3: TGTGCCAGCAGCGAGAGAGGACTTTACACCGGGGAGCTGTTTTTT. This codes for CASSERGLYTGELFF.

The rearrangement uses TRBV7-2 and TRBJ2-1, with 10 bases lining up with TRBD2. Germline V gives CDR1 SGHTA, CDR2 FQGNSA. CDR3 length: 16 residues. The V and J ends lost 3 bases and 9 bases, in that order; junction bases with no gene match: 11. The CDR3 region has the DNA TGTGCCAGCAGCTTGGTAGCGGGGGGCGTGGGGACTGAGCAGTTCTTC. Its protein is CASSLVAGGVGTEQFF.

This rearrangement joins TRBV18 to TRBJ2-7, with 7 positions matching TRBD2. The CDR3 loop spans 15 amino acids. V lost 3 bases to trimming and J lost 2 bases; unmatched junction nucleotides: 7. CDR1 and CDR2 from the germline V gene are KGHSH and LQKENI. CDR3: CASSPQAGTPYEQYF. CDR3 DNA: TGTGCCAGCTCACCTCAAGCGGGGACCCCCTACGAGCAGTACTTC.

This clone came up once. V is TRBV5-1 and J is TRBJ2-5, with TRBD2 as a possible D gene (6 bases). Germline CDR1 SGHRS, CDR2 YFSETQ. The length of the CDR3 is 16 residues. V lost 5 bases and J 1 base, leaving 18 bases between the germline ends. The CDR3 bases are TGCGCCAGCAGTCGCCCCACGGAGGGGTCCCAAGAGACCCAGTACTTC. Protein: CASSRPTEGSQETQYF.

This clone has more than one count but fewer than ten. The chain joins TRBV7-9 to TRBJ2-5; 10 nucleotides match TRBD1. Germline assignment: CDR1 SEHNR and CDR2 FQNEAQ (reference sequence). The CDR3 sequence is 15 residues long. J lost 5 bases, V lost 6 bases, and 9 bases had no gene match. Here the CDR3 reads CASSPPGQGMETQYF. As DNA, the CDR3 is TGTGCCAGCAGTCCCCCGGGACAGGGGATGGAGACCCAGTACTTC. Full variable domain (rest looked up from reference TRBV7-9 and TRBJ2-5): DTGVSQNPRHKITKRGQNVTFRCDPISEHNRLYWYRQTLGQGPEFLTYFQNEAQLEKSRLLSDRFSAERPKGSFSTLEIQRTEQGDSAMYLCASSPPGQGMETQYFGPGTRLLVL.

The table lists this clone with a few counts. The chain uses TRBV5-4 and TRBJ2-5; D is possibly TRBD2 (6 bases). Trimming shortened V by 0 bases and J by 5 bases, and 11 bases separated the two germline ends. CDR1 is SGHNT, CDR2 YYREEE, per germline (reference sequence). This CDR3 contains 14 residues. The CDR3 DNA is TGTGCCAGCAGCTTGGGTACTAGCAGGGAGACCCAGTACTTC. Translation: CASSLGTSRETQYF.

The chain joins TRBV6-6 to TRBJ1-1; D not certain. The CDR3 has 12 residues. Germline V gene sequence: CDR1 MNHNY, CDR2 SVGAGI (reference sequence). The germline V and J ends were trimmed by 2 bases and 12 bases, with 13 bases remaining between them. CDR3 loop: CASSYARGSTFF. DNA for the CDR3: TGTGCCAGCAGTTACGCCCGAGGGTCGACTTTCTTT.

The gene calls are TRBV27 and TRBJ1-4; TRBD1 might be the D (6 bases). Trimming removed 3 bases at V and 3 bases at J, with 14 bases between. The CDR3 consists of 16 residues. Looked up from germline, CDR1 is MNHEY and CDR2 is SMNVEV (reference sequence). The DNA of the CDR3 is TGTGCCAGCAGTTTTGTTTTGGGGGCAGCTAATGAAAAACTGTTTTTT. Protein: CASSFVLGAANEKLFF.

V is TRBV18 and J is TRBJ1-2; D is unresolved. The CDR3 sequence is 15 residues long. Germline loops: CDR1 KGHSH, CDR2 LQKENI. With 5 bases removed from V and 2 bases from J, the gap between germline ends came to 15 bases. CDR3 sequence (DNA): TGTGCCAGCTCAACGCGGCTAAGGCGGAACTATGGCTACACCTTC. Its translation: CASSTRLRRNYGYTF.

V usage is TRBV6-1 and J usage is TRBJ1-6; no reliable D call. Germline-derived CDR1 and CDR2 are MNHNS and SASEGT. V was trimmed by 7 bases and J by 0 bases, leaving 7 bases between them. The CDR3 is made up of 14 amino acids. CDR3 nucleotide sequence: TGTGCCAGCAAATCAAGCTCCTATAATTCACCCCTCCACTTT. Translating gives CASKSSSYNSPLHF.

This sequence joins TRBV10-1 and TRBJ1-5, with no clear D. The CDR3 is 14 amino acids. CDR1 and CDR2 (germline): WNHNN, SYGVQD (reference sequence). Trimming removed 4 bases from V and 2 bases from J, with 9 bases in between. The DNA for the CDR3 is TGCGCCAGCAGTGGGGCAGAAGGCAATCAGCCCCAGCATTTT. Protein sequence: CASSGAEGNQPQHF.